This TCR beta chain emerged from a study of blood T cells in healthy people across ages. Combining a sample-barcoded 5' primer with a J-beta primer mix, a second PCR ran for about 7 to 11 cycles. TCRdb redid the calling of the 5' RACE reads with MiXCR, one entry per CDR3 protein. Seen here are some 930,000 distinct CDR3 sequences, just under 30% observed once, and the top ten hold roughly 10%. The V gene's germline CDR1 is MNHEY and CDR2 SMNVEV (reference sequence). Trimming removed 0 bases from V and 0 bases from J, with 8 bases in between. CDR3 length: 15 amino acids. This clonotype showed up many times. Its target is unknown. Points from the study as a whole: Relative to aged donors, long-lived donors carried more naive CD4+ cells and displayed higher diversity. The authors considered diversity estimates from one million T cells to be underestimates.

These data also featured in a second study, about T cells of mothers and their children.

This TCR derives from a woman between 35 and 50 years old in good health. The gene calls are TRBV27 and TRBJ1-2; D remains unclear. What was sequenced was blood. The CDR3 DNA is TGTGCCAGCAGTTTATCGAGGAGGACTAACTATGGCTACACCTTC. The encoded protein is CASSLSRRTNYGYTF.